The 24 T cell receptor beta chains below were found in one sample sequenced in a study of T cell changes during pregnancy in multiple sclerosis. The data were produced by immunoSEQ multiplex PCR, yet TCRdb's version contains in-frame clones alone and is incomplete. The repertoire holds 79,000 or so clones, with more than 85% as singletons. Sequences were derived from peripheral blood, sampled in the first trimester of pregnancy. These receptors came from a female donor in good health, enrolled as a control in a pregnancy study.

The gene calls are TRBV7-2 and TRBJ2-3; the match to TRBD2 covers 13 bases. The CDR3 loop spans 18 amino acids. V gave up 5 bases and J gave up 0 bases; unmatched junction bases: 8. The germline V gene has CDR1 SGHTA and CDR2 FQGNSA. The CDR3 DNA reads TGTGCCAGCAGCCCCAGACTAGCGGGGGGTTATAGCACAGATACGCAGTATTTT. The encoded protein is CASSPRLAGGYSTDTQYF.

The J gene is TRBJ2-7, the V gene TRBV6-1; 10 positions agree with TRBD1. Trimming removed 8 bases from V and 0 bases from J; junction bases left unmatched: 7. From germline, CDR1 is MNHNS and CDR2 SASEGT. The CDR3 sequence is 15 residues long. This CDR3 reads CASDRGQGDSYEQYF. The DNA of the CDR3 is TGTGCCAGCGATAGAGGACAGGGGGACTCCTACGAGCAGTACTTC.

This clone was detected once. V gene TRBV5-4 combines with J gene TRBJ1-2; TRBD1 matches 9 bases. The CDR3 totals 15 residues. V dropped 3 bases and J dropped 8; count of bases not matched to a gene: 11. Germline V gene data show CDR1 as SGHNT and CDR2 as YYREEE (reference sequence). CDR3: CASSSAGQGMGGYTF. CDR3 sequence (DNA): TGTGCCAGCAGCTCCGCTGGACAGGGGATGGGAGGCTACACCTTC.

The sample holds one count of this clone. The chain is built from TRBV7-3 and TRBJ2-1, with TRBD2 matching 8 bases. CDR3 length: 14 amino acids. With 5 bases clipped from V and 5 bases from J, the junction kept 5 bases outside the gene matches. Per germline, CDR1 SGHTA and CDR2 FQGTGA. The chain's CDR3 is CASSPSGGNNEQFF. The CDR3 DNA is TGTGCCAGCAGCCCCAGCGGGGGCAACAATGAGCAGTTCTTC.

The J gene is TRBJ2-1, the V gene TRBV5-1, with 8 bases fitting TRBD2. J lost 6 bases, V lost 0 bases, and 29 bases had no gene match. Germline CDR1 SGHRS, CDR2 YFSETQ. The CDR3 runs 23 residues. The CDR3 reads CASSLAGVNRRGGPISRSNEQFF. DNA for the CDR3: TGCGCCAGCAGCTTGGCCGGGGTGAATCGACGGGGGGGACCCATAAGCAGGTCCAATGAGCAGTTCTTC.

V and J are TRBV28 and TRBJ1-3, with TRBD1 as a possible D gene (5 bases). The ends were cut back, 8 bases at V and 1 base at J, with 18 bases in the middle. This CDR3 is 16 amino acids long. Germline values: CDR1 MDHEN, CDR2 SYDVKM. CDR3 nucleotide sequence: TGTGCCAGCGGCCCACCCGGCAGGGCGTCTGGAAACACCATATATTTT. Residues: CASGPPGRASGNTIYF.

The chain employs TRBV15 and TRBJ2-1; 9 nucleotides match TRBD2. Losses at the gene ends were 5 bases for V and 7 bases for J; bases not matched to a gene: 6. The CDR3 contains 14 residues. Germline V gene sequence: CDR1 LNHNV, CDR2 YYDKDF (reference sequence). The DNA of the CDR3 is TGTGCCACCAGCTGGCGGGGGGGCCAGAATGAGCAGTTCTTC. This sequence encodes CATSWRGGQNEQFF.

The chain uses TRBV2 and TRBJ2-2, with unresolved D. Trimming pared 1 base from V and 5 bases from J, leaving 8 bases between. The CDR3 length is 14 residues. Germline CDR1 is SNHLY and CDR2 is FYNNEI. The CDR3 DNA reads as TGTGCCAGCAGTGAAGAAGGAGAGACCGGGGAGCTGTTTTTT. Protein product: CASSEEGETGELFF.

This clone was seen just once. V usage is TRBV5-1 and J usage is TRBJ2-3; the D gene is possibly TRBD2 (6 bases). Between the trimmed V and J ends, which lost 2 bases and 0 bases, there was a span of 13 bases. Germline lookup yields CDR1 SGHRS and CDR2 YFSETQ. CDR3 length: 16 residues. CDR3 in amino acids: CASSFIAGTSTDTQYF. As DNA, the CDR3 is TGCGCCAGCAGCTTCATTGCGGGGACTAGCACAGATACGCAGTATTTT.

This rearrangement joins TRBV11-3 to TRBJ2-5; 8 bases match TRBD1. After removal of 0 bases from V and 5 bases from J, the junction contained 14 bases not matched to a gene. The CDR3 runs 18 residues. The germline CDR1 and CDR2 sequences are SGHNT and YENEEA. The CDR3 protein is CASSLDSRQGSQRETQYF. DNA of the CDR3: TGTGCCAGCAGCTTAGATTCCCGACAGGGGTCGCAACGGGAGACCCAGTACTTC.

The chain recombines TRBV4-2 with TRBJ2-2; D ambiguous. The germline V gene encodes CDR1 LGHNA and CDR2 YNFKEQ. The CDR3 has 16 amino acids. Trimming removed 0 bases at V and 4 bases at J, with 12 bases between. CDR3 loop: CASSQEGREITGELFF. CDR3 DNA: TGTGCCAGCAGCCAAGAGGGCAGAGAAATCACCGGGGAGCTGTTTTTT.

CDR3 residues: CASSLYRSNTEAFF. The CDR3 DNA reads TGTGCCAGCAGTTTATACAGGAGCAACACTGAAGCTTTCTTT. V and J are TRBV27 and TRBJ1-1, with D possibly TRBD1 on 5 matching bases. The CDR3 length is 14 residues. Per germline, CDR1 MNHEY and CDR2 SMNVEV (reference sequence). The V gene lost 1 base and the J gene lost 2 bases, with 8 bases spanning the gap.

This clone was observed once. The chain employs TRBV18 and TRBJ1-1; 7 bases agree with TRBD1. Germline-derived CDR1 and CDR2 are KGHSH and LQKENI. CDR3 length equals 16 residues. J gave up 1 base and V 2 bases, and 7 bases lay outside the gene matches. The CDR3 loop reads CASSPVTGQTNTEAFF. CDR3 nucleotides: TGTGCCAGCTCACCAGTGACAGGGCAAACGAACACTGAAGCTTTCTTT.

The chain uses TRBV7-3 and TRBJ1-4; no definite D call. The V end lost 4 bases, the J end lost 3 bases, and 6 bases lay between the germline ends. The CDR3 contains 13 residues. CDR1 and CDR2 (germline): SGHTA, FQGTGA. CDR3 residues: CASSSRSNEKLFF. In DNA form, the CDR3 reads TGTGCCAGCAGCTCACGGTCTAATGAAAAACTGTTTTTT.

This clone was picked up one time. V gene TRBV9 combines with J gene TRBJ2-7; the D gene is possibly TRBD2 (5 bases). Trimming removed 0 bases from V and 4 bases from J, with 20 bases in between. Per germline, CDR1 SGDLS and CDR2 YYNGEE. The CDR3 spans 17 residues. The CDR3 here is CASSVGPEGVKGYEQYF. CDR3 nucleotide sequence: TGTGCCAGCAGCGTAGGGCCAGAGGGAGTGAAAGGGTACGAGCAGTACTTC.

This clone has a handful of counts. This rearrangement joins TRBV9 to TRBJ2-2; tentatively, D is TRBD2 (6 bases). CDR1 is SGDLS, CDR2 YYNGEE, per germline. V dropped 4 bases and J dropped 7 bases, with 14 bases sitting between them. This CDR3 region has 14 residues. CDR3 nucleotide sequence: TGTGCCAGCAGCTATGGGAGGAGAGACGGGGAGCTGTTTTTT. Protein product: CASSYGRRDGELFF.

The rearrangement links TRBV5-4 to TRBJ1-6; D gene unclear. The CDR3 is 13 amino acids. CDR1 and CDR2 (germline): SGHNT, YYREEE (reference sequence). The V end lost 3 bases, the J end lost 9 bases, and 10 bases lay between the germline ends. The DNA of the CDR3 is TGTGCCAGCAGCTCCCTTGAGCGTTCACCCCTCCACTTT. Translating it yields CASSSLERSPLHF.

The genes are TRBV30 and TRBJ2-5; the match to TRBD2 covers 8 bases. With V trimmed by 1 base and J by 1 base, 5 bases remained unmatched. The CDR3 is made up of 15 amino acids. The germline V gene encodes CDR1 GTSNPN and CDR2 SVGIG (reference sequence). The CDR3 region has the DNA TGTGCCTGGAGTGGCGGAAGCGGGGGCCAAGAGACCCAGTACTTC. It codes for CAWSGGSGGQETQYF.

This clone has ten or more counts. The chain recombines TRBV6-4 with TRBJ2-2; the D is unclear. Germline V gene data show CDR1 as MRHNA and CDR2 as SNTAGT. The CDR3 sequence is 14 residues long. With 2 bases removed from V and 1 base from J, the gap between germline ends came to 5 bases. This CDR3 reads CASSDAENTGELFF. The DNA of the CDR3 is TGTGCCAGCAGTGACGCGGAGAACACCGGGGAGCTGTTTTTT.

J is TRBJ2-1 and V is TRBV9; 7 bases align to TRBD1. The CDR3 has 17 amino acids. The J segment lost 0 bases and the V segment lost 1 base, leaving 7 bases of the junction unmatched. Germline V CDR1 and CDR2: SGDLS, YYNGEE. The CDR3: CASSVSTGDSSYNEQFF. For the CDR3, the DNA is TGTGCCAGCAGCGTATCCACAGGGGATAGCTCCTACAATGAGCAGTTCTTC.

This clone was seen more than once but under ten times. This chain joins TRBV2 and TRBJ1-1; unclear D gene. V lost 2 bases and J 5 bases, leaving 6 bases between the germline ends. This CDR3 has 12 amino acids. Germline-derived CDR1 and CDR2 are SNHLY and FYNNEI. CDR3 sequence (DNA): TGTGCCAGCAGTGAACTCCGGACTGAAGCTTTCTTT. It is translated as CASSELRTEAFF.

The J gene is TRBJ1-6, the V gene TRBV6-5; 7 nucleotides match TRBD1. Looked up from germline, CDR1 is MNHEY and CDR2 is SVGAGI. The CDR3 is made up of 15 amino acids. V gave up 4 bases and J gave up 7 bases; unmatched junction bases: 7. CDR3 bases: TGTGCCAGCAGTTTCCTCGGGACAGCCAATTCACCCCTCCACTTT. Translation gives CASSFLGTANSPLHF.

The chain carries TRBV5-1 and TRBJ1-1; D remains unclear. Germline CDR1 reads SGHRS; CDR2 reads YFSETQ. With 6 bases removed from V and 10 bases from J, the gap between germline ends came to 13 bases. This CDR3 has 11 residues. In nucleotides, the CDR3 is TGCGCCAGCACCAGCGGTCGAGGAGCTTTCTTT. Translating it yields CASTSGRGAFF.

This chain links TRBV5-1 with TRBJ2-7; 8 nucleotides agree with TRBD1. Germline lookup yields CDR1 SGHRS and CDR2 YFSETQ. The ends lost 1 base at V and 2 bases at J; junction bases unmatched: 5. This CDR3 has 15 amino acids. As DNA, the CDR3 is TGCGCCAGCAGCTTGTCCCAGGGGGCAACCTACGAGCAGTACTTC. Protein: CASSLSQGATYEQYF.